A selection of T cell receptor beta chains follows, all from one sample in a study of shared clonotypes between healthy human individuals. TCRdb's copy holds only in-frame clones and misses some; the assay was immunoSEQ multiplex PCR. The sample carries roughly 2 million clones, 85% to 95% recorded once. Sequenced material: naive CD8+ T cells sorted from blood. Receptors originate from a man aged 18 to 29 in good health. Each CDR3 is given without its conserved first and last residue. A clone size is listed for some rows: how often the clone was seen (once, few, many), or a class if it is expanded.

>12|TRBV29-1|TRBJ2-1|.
SVWGLAGNNEQF
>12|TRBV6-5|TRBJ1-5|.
ASSPSDSNQPQH
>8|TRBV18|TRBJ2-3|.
ASSSDTQY
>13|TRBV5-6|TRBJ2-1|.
ASSLMASAYNEQF
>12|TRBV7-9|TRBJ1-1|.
ASSLTGGGDKAF
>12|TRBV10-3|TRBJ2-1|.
AIRGSGARNEQF
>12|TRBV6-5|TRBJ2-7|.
ASSPGLYPLEQY
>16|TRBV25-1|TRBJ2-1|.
ASSAWGGGGRSYNEQF
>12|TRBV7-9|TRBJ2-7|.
ASSFAGGPHEQY
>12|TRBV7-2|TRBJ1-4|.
ASSFLMGEEKLF
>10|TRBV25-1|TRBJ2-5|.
ASRGAGETQY
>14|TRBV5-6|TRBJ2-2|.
ASSFQGGTNTGELF
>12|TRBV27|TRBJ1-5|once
ASQSGLFNQPQH
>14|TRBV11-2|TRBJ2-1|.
ASSFGYGASYNEQF
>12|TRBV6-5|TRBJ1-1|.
ATYMGDSNTEAF
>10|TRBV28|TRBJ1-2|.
ASSRRDYGYT
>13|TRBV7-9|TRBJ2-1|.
ASSLTSGPYNEQF
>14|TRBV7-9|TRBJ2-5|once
ASSPGTSGYQETQY
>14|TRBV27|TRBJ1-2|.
ASSPTGVQVNYGYT
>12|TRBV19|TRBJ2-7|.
ASSPSGQIHEQY
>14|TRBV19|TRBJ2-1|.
ASSGTAIGNYNEQF
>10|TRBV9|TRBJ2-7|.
ASSPGLSEQY
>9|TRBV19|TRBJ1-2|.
ASGQNYGYT
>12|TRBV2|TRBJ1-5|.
ASALRESNQPQH